The clone carrying this T cell receptor beta chain was counted a few times. Its target is not known. Within the sample, other DNA sequences also encode this same CDR3. The PCR had 60 Vbeta and 13 Jbeta primers. Assay used: immunoSEQ multiplex PCR; TCRdb lists only in-frame clones, some missing. Of fewer than 250,000 clones in the sample, 70% to 75% were seen once. With 2 bases removed from V and 3 bases from J, the gap between germline ends came to 5 bases. Germline V lookup: CDR1 KGHSH, CDR2 LQKENI. CDR3 length: 12 amino acids. This entry is derived from a study of cytomegalovirus exposure and HLA in healthy donors. Looking at the study overall: Earlier work reported 117 million unique TCR beta sequences from about 190 million T cells.

Study-wide results and caveats: Reportedly, a later analysis found an Asian-associated ancestry cluster had fewer N-insertions than the approximately 670-donor mean.

The V and J genes are TRBV18 and TRBJ2-7; no clear D gene. The specimen sequenced was PBMCs. The TCR originated in a man in his thirties or forties in good health and CMV-seropositive. CDR3 DNA: TGTGCCAGCTCACCATCCAACTACGAGCAGTACTTC. It translates to CASSPSNYEQYF. Supplemented by reference TRBV18 and TRBJ2-7, the full variable domain reads NAGVMQNPRHLVRRRGQEARLRCSPMKGHSHVYWYRQLPEEGLKFMVYLQKENIIDESGMPKERFSAEFPKEGPSILRIQQVVRGDSAAYFCASSPSNYEQYFGPGTRLTVT.